What follows are 18 T cell receptor beta chains derived from one specimen sequenced in a study of regulatory T cells in long-lasting Graves disease. Specified time point: newly diagnosed GD, antithyroid drugs for less than 3 months. RNA from PBMCs was the source of the TCR library. Arm-PCR with iRepertoire HTBI primers amplified the CDR3 regions for these TCR beta libraries. TCRdb used MiXCR to reprocess the multiplex PCR reads, holding one entry per CDR3 protein. The sample shows some 560,000 distinct CDR3 sequences, 16% of them seen only once. These data were likewise used in another study, on T cells in Graves' hyperthyroidism and ophthalmopathy.

Source: peripheral blood mononuclear cells (PBMCs), taken at new diagnosis, from a patient treated with antithyroid drugs. These receptors were taken from a woman aged 35 to 59 with Graves disease.

This clonotype was recorded at least ten times. J is TRBJ2-7 and V is TRBV18; TRBD1 might be the D (5 bases). This CDR3 is built from 15 residues. The ends were cut back, 0 bases at V and 1 base at J, with 10 bases in the middle. Germline lookup yields CDR1 KGHSH and CDR2 LQKENI. In DNA form, the CDR3 reads TGTGCCAGCTCACCACCCACAGGCAGGTCCTACGAGCAGTACTTC. Protein product: CASSPPTGRSYEQYF.

Many counts were recorded for this clonotype. The chain couples TRBV6-5 to TRBJ2-7; 9 bases are a match to TRBD1. CDR3 size: 15 residues. The V segment lost 2 bases and the J segment 5 bases; nucleotides outside the gene matches: 7. CDR1 and CDR2 from the germline V gene are MNHEY and SVGAGI. The CDR3 spells CASSYIGTGIDEQYF. CDR3 nucleotides: TGTGCCAGCAGTTACATTGGGACAGGGATCGACGAGCAGTACTTC.

This clonotype has at least ten counts. The chain has TRBV5-5 and TRBJ1-5; a weak D match, TRBD1 (6 bases). The CDR3 is made up of 16 amino acids. CDR1 and CDR2 (germline): SGHKS, YYEKEE (reference sequence). The ends were cut back, 1 base at V and 1 base at J, with 12 bases in the middle. CDR3 region: CASSLMGGESNQPQHF. The DNA for the CDR3 is TGTGCCAGCAGCTTGATGGGGGGCGAGAGCAATCAGCCCCAGCATTTT.

The genes are TRBV3-1 and TRBJ1-6, with D maybe TRBD1 (6 bases). The CDR3 has 16 amino acids. Germline V gene sequence: CDR1 LGHDT, CDR2 YNNKEL (reference sequence). Between the trimmed V and J ends, which lost 4 bases and 7 bases, there was a span of 17 bases. The CDR3: CASSLGQSDINSPLHF. The CDR3 nucleotides read TGTGCCAGCAGCCTCGGACAGTCAGATATAAATTCACCCCTCCACTTT.

This clonotype was detected ten times or more. The V gene is TRBV30, the J gene TRBJ1-1; TRBD1 matches 7 bases. This CDR3 has 11 residues. Germline V gives CDR1 GTSNPN, CDR2 SVGIG (reference sequence). V dropped 6 bases and J dropped 6; count of bases not matched to a gene: 4. The CDR3 DNA reads TGTGCCTGCCAGACAGGGTCTGAAGCTTTCTTT. Translating it yields CACQTGSEAFF. Variable domain in full (rest from reference TRBV30 and TRBJ1-1): SQTIHQWPATLVQPVGSPLSLECTVEGTSNPNLYWYRQAAGRGLQLLFYSVGIGQISSEVPQNLSASRPQDRQFILSSKKLLLSDSGFYLCACQTGSEAFFGQGTRLTVV.

This clonotype has a count of ten or more. The J gene is TRBJ2-7, the V gene TRBV13; either TRBD1 or TRBD2 may supply D (6 bases each). V lost 2 bases, J lost 0 bases, and 14 bases lay in between. Germline loops: CDR1 PRHDT, CDR2 FYEKMQ (reference sequence). The CDR3 contains 16 residues. The CDR3 region has the DNA TGTGCCAGCAGCTTACGGGAGACAGGCAGCTCCTACGAGCAGTACTTC. Protein sequence: CASSLRETGSSYEQYF.

The V call is TRBV3-1, the J call TRBJ2-4; D remains ambiguous. The CDR3 has 14 amino acids. CDR1 is LGHDT and CDR2 is YNNKEL in the germline V gene (reference sequence). V was clipped by 1 base and J by 1 base, with 5 bases between them. The CDR3 spells CASSQGRAKNIQYF. In DNA form, the CDR3 reads TGTGCCAGCAGCCAAGGCAGGGCCAAAAACATTCAGTACTTC. The full variable domain, in which reference TRBV3-1 and TRBJ2-4 provide the parts outside the CDR3, is DTAVSQTPKYLVTQMGNDKSIKCEQNLGHDTMYWYKQDSKKFLKIMFSYNNKELIINETVPNRFSPKSPDKAHLNLHINSLELGDSAVYFCASSQGRAKNIQYFGAGTRLSVL.

This clonotype was found many times. The rearrangement uses TRBV5-5 and TRBJ1-5, with 7 bases lining up with TRBD1. CDR1 and CDR2 (germline): SGHKS, YYEKEE (reference sequence). This CDR3 has 16 residues. The J segment lost 5 bases and the V segment lost 2 bases, leaving 10 bases of the junction unmatched. Written as DNA, the CDR3 is TGTGCCAGCAGCTTATACCCGGGGACAGCAGATCAGCCCCAGCATTTT. Protein: CASSLYPGTADQPQHF.

The table lists this clonotype with many counts. The chain joins TRBV19 to TRBJ1-2, with D unclear. The germline V and J ends were trimmed by 5 bases and 2 bases, with 9 bases remaining between them. This CDR3 has 13 amino acids. The germline gives CDR1 LNHDA, CDR2 SQIVND (reference sequence). CDR3 residues: CASSARGNYGYTF. The CDR3 coding sequence is TGTGCCAGTAGTGCGAGAGGGAACTATGGCTACACCTTC. Supplemented by reference TRBV19 and TRBJ1-2, the full variable domain reads DGGITQSPKYLFRKEGQNVTLSCEQNLNHDAMYWYRQDPGQGLRLIYYSQIVNDFQKGDIAEGYSVSREKKESFPLTVTSAQKNPTAFYLCASSARGNYGYTFGSGTRLTVV.

The sample holds a few counts of this clonotype. This rearrangement joins TRBV11-3 to TRBJ2-5; D perhaps matches TRBD2 (7 bases). Deletions cut 3 bases from V and 5 bases from J, with 16 bases between. The CDR3 has 15 amino acids. Germline lookup yields CDR1 SGHNT and CDR2 YENEEA. As DNA, the CDR3 is TGTGCCAGCAGCTTTATGGGGGGGCCTGGGGAGACCCAGTACTTC. It yields the protein CASSFMGGPGETQYF.

This clonotype was counted ten times or more. The chain uses TRBV12-3 or TRBV12-4 and TRBJ1-2; D is uncertain. Trimming stripped 5 bases from V and 3 bases from J, with 13 bases between. This CDR3 comprises 14 residues. CDR3 sequence (DNA): TGTGCCAGCAGTCCTGTCCGTCTTGACTATGGCTACACCTTC. Amino acid sequence: CASSPVRLDYGYTF.

This chain joins TRBV5-1 and TRBJ2-2; D unclear. Germline V CDR1 and CDR2: SGHRS, YFSETQ. V shed 2 bases and J shed 0 bases, with 8 bases lying between them. There are 15 residues in the CDR3. The DNA for the CDR3 is TGCGCCAGCAGCTTTACGGTGACGAACACCGGGGAGCTGTTTTTT. Translating gives CASSFTVTNTGELFF.

This clonotype occurred many times. The chain employs TRBV7-2 and TRBJ2-3, with TRBD2 matching over 11 bases. The V gene end was trimmed by 3 bases and the J gene end by 5 bases; junction bases not matched to a gene: 4. Per germline, CDR1 SGHTA and CDR2 FQGNSA. The CDR3 consists of 15 residues. The CDR3 spells CASSFSGGAVDTQYF. The DNA of the CDR3 is TGTGCCAGCAGCTTTAGCGGGGGGGCCGTAGATACGCAGTATTTT.

This clonotype showed up many times. The rearrangement joins TRBV27 to TRBJ2-7, with D unresolved. Germline V gene lookup returns CDR1 MNHEY and CDR2 SMNVEV (reference sequence). The CDR3 covers 13 residues. V was trimmed by 6 bases and J by 4 bases, leaving 13 bases between them. The CDR3 DNA reads as TGTGCCAGCAGCCGCCAAAACCAGTACGAGCAGTACTTC. Amino acid sequence: CASSRQNQYEQYF.

This clonotype was seen at least ten times. V gene TRBV6-1 combines with J gene TRBJ1-3, with D possibly matching TRBD1 (5 bases). Germline CDR1 MNHNS, CDR2 SASEGT. V was clipped by 6 bases and J by 0 bases, with 24 bases between them. The CDR3 runs to 19 residues. The CDR3 nucleotides read TGTGCCAGCAGACCCAACGGGAGGGGAGAACTTAGCTCTGGAAACACCATATATTTT. Its translation is CASRPNGRGELSSGNTIYF.

Ten or more counts support this clonotype. This rearrangement joins TRBV11-3 to TRBJ2-1, with D possibly being TRBD2 (7 bases). The CDR3 is made up of 14 amino acids. Trimming cost V 5 bases and J 7 bases, with 15 bases left between them. Germline assignment: CDR1 SGHNT and CDR2 YENEEA. CDR3 nucleotide sequence: TGTGCCAGCAGCCCCGAGGGGGGGCGGAATGAGCAGTTCTTC. It translates to CASSPEGGRNEQFF.

This clonotype has at least ten counts. An end of the junction differs from the germline gene, which may be a read error. The chain uses TRBV5-1 and TRBJ2-1; no clear D. The CDR3 is 13 residues long. CDR1 is SGHRS and CDR2 is YFSETQ in the germline V gene. CDR3 in DNA: TGTGCCAGCAGTTTAACATCCTACAATGAGCAGTTCTTC. This codes for CASSLTSYNEQFF.

This clonotype was counted at least ten times. V gene TRBV6-1 combines with J gene TRBJ2-7; D call uncertain. V gave up 0 bases and J gave up 3 bases, with 9 bases separating them. The germline CDR1 and CDR2 sequences are MNHNS and SASEGT. The CDR3 contains 14 residues. This chain's CDR3 is CASSEALGGYEQYF. The CDR3 DNA reads as TGTGCCAGCAGTGAAGCGCTTGGCGGCTACGAGCAGTACTTC.